This is a list of T cell receptor beta chains from one sample in a study of blood T cell repertoires in COVID-19. Clones were sequenced by immunoSEQ multiplex PCR, and TCRdb holds only the in-frame ones, with some missing. The sample carries about 280,000 clones, roughly 80% recorded once. The sequenced sample was PBMCs or T cells enriched from blood (not recorded which). Receptors were obtained from a man in his forties who had been exposed to COVID-19. Each CDR3 is given with its conserved first and last residue. A D gene is named only where the DNA matches it firmly. Rows give clone size only sometimes, using once, few, many, or a class for an expanded clone.

j_call clone_size v_call d_call cdr3_aa cdr3_nt
TRBJ2-1 . TRBV11-3 TRBD2 CASSFTSGRADEQFF TGTGCCAGCAGCTTCACTAGCGGGAGGGCTGATGAGCAGTTCTTC
TRBJ1-1 . TRBV5-1 . CASVGADTEAFF TGCGCCAGCGTGGGGGCTGACACTGAAGCTTTCTTT
TRBJ2-7 . TRBV5-1 . CASSWEPAKQYF TGCGCCAGCAGCTGGGAGCCGGCGAAGCAGTACTTC
TRBJ2-1 few TRBV5-1 TRBD2 CASTLGTRGRNEQFF TGCGCCAGCACCTTAGGGACTAGGGGAAGAAATGAGCAGTTCTTC
TRBJ1-2 . TRBV6-5 TRBD1 CASKRTGGLGYTF TGTGCCAGCAAAAGAACAGGGGGCCTTGGCTACACCTTC
TRBJ2-3 . TRBV4-1 TRBD2 CASSQDHTSGSRRRTDTQYF TGCGCCAGCAGCCAAGACCACACTAGCGGGAGTCGGCGGAGGACAGATACGCAGTATTTT
TRBJ2-2 . TRBV9 TRBD2 CASSVGQRAGVVTGELFF TGTGCCAGCAGCGTGGGGCAGCGAGCGGGAGTGGTCACCGGGGAGCTGTTTTTT
TRBJ2-3 . TRBV6-1 . CASSGTTGRFGDTQYF TGTGCCAGCAGTGGGACGACAGGGAGGTTTGGAGATACGCAGTATTTT
TRBJ2-3 . TRBV5-1 TRBD2 CASSHGTSGIAQYF TGCGCCAGCAGCCACGGGACTAGCGGGATAGCGCAGTATTTT
TRBJ2-1 few TRBV5-1 . CASSLAGSSYNEQFF TGCGCCAGCAGCTTGGCCGGGAGCTCCTACAATGAGCAGTTCTTC
TRBJ2-3 . TRBV7-8 TRBD1 CASSTDRGPTDTQYF TGTGCCAGCAGCACCGACAGGGGGCCCACAGATACGCAGTATTTT
TRBJ2-3 . TRBV30 TRBD2 CAWSPGLAATDTQYF TGTGCCTGGAGTCCAGGACTAGCGGCTACAGATACGCAGTATTTT
TRBJ2-5 . TRBV5-1 . CASSPGGDRGETQYF TGCGCCAGCAGCCCCGGAGGGGACCGGGGGGAGACCCAGTACTTC
TRBJ1-2 . TRBV10-1 . CASSESFQRHIYGYTF TGCGCCAGCAGTGAGTCCTTCCAGAGACACATTTATGGCTACACCTTC
TRBJ2-1 . TRBV12-5 TRBD2 CASGPGASGRGNEQFF TGTGCTAGTGGTCCCGGGGCTAGCGGGAGGGGCAATGAGCAGTTCTTC
TRBJ1-1 many TRBV27 TRBD1 CASRGQGYTEAFF TGTGCCAGCAGAGGACAGGGATACACTGAAGCTTTCTTT
TRBJ2-7 once TRBV5-4 . CASSLGGGQEGYEQYF TGTGCCAGCAGTCTGGGTGGCGGCCAAGAGGGATACGAGCAGTACTTC
TRBJ2-1 . TRBV19 TRBD2 CASSKGGLAPYNEQFF TGTGCCAGTAGTAAGGGGGGACTAGCCCCCTACAATGAGCAGTTCTTC
TRBJ2-7 . TRBV30 . CAWSVLVYEQYF TGTGCCTGGAGTGTACTAGTCTACGAGCAGTACTTC
TRBJ1-2 . TRBV2 . CASKRGGIGGYGYTF TGTGCCAGCAAACGGGGGGGGATAGGAGGCTATGGCTACACCTTC
TRBJ2-6 . TRBV11-3 TRBD1 CASSAGTGSTGANVLTF TGTGCCAGCAGCGCCGGGACAGGGAGCACCGGGGCCAACGTCCTGACTTTC
TRBJ2-3 . TRBV7-6 . CASSLGQFRDTQYF TGTGCCAGCAGCTTAGGACAGTTTAGAGATACGCAGTATTTT
TRBJ2-1 . TRBV6-5 TRBD2 CASSYLPLAVQNEQFF TGTGCCAGCAGTTATCTCCCACTAGCGGTACAAAATGAGCAGTTCTTC
TRBJ1-1 . TRBV5-4 . CASSLEVLDTEAFF TGTGCCAGCAGCTTGGAGGTCCTAGACACTGAAGCTTTCTTT
TRBJ2-1 . TRBV5-1 TRBD2 CASSSGTTRNEQFF TGCGCCAGCAGCTCCGGGACTACACGTAATGAGCAGTTCTTC
TRBJ2-1 . TRBV24-1 TRBD2 CATSPGLAGLYNEQFF TGTGCCACCAGCCCCGGACTAGCGGGGCTCTACAATGAGCAGTTCTTC
TRBJ2-7 medium-sized TRBV6-1 TRBD2 CASGEGTSGTPVPYEQYF TGTGCCAGCGGAGAAGGGACTAGCGGGACCCCGGTTCCCTACGAGCAGTACTTC
TRBJ2-7 . TRBV7-9 TRBD2 CASTRGEVSYEQYF TGTGCCAGCACCCGGGGGGAGGTTTCCTACGAGCAGTACTTC
TRBJ2-7 . TRBV7-2 . CASSLMGLSYEQYF TGTGCCAGCAGCTTAATGGGCTTATCCTACGAGCAGTACTTC
TRBJ2-1 . TRBV5-1 TRBD1 CASSWTGANEQFF TGCGCCAGCAGCTGGACAGGGGCGAATGAGCAGTTCTTC
TRBJ2-7 . TRBV6-2/TRBV6-3 . CASSYGLYEQYF TGTGCCAGCAGTTACGGGCTCTACGAGCAGTACTTC
TRBJ2-5 . TRBV12-3/TRBV12-4 . CASRGVQETQYF TGTGCCAGCCGCGGTGTGCAAGAGACCCAGTACTTC
TRBJ2-7 . TRBV11-2 TRBD2 CASSLAYSLAGSYEQYF TGTGCCAGCAGCTTAGCATACTCACTAGCGGGGTCCTACGAGCAGTACTTC
TRBJ2-1 . TRBV4-2 . CASSQAVSSYNEQFF TGTGCCAGCAGCCAAGCAGTGTCCTCCTACAATGAGCAGTTCTTC
TRBJ2-5 . TRBV6-4 . CASKHVGGEEETQYF TGTGCCAGCAAGCACGTCGGCGGGGAGGAAGAGACCCAGTACTTC
TRBJ2-1 . TRBV5-1 . CASSRTGSGYNEQFF TGCGCCAGCAGCCGAACAGGGTCGGGGTACAATGAGCAGTTCTTC
TRBJ2-1 . TRBV29-1 . CSVEDARGNEQFF TGCAGCGTTGAAGACGCCCGGGGCAATGAGCAGTTCTTC
TRBJ2-7 . TRBV6-6 TRBD1 CASSDGGQGNSYEQYF TGTGCCAGCAGCGACGGTGGACAGGGGAACTCCTACGAGCAGTACTTC
TRBJ2-3 . TRBV5-1 . CASSFGSSGPLDTQYF TGCGCCAGCAGCTTTGGTAGCTCTGGCCCTTTAGATACGCAGTATTTT
TRBJ2-1 . TRBV2 TRBD2 CATWGLAGGEEFF TGTGCCACCTGGGGACTAGCGGGAGGAGAGGAGTTCTTC